This T cell receptor (beta chain) was obtained from a study of post-analysis software for immune sequencing data. Study summary: The courses of disease that were included comprised relapsing-remitting, secondary progressive and progressive-relapsing multiple sclerosis.

The authors incorporated unique molecular identifiers into the TCR beta cDNA libraries. One entry per CDR3 protein results from TCRdb running MiXCR on the PCR reads. This table has around 770,000 distinct CDR3 sequences, 35% to 55% appearing once. Notes on this clonotype: Its specificity is not known.

Trimming took off 9 bases at V and 11 bases at J, with 22 bases between the two ends. Germline CDR1 SGHTA, CDR2 FQGNSA. The CDR3 runs 13 residues. Study-level results: Significantly lower normalized Chao1 diversity was found in patients with multiple sclerosis relative to controls. Five TRBV segments occurring more often in patients than controls included TRBV5-6, TRBV5-1 and TRBV20-1.

Sample: blood. The chain links TRBV7-2 to TRBJ2-5, with D perhaps assigned TRBD1 or TRBD2 (5 bases each). The receptor's source is a girl between 5 and 17 years old with multiple sclerosis. DNA for the CDR3: TGTGCCAGTTCAGAAGCCCCTGTGGGGGAGCAGTACTTC. Its protein is CASSEAPVGEQYF.